The present T cell receptor (beta chain) was sequenced within a study of shared clonotypes between healthy human individuals. Study details: Each donor contributed plates that comprised three CD4 naive, three CD4 memory, two CD8 naive and one CD8 memory. General study results and limits: Naive CD4 clonotypes overlapped across a handful of donors at approximately 4.5%. Among non-shared clonotypes, generation probabilities were lower than among those shared by all four donors.

Data came from immunoSEQ multiplex PCR; TCRdb stores just in-frame clones and leaves some out. The sample lists about 1 million clones, approximately 68% occurring once. About this clone: Its antigen is unidentified.

CDR1 is PRHDT and CDR2 is FYEKMQ in the germline V gene (reference sequence). V lost 5 bases and J 10 bases, leaving 18 bases between the germline ends. The CDR3 loop spans 15 amino acids. What was sequenced was memory CD4+ T cells sorted from blood. Subset denoted: CD45RA-negative fraction. The chain employs TRBV13 and TRBJ1-6; a possible D gene is TRBD1 (6 bases). This sequence originates from a man younger than 35 in good health. This CDR3 reads CASSRSAGAESPLHF. CDR3 nucleotide sequence: TGTGCCAGCAGCCGATCAGCAGGGGCCGAATCACCCCTCCACTTT.